These T cell receptor beta chains were read from a single sample in a study of TIL therapy for anti-PD-1-resistant metastatic lung cancer. This table comes from immunoSEQ multiplex PCR, and its TCRdb copy is limited to in-frame clones, with some not included. The table has about 100,000 clones, just over 65% seen once. The source was tumor tissue, collected at baseline. The source is a person between 30 and 79 years old with non-small cell lung cancer. Each CDR3 is given with its conserved first and last residue. D genes are given only for firm matches. A clone size is listed for some rows: how often the clone was seen (once, few, many), or a class if it is expanded.

abundance	j_gene	d_gene	v_gene	CDR3aa	CDR3nt
once	TRBJ1-5	-	TRBV19	CASMDQGLSNQPQHF	TGTGCCAGTATGGATCAGGGGCTTAGTAATCAGCCCCAGCATTTT
-	TRBJ2-5	-	TRBV7-8	CASSFGDAETQYF	TGTGCCAGCAGCTTTGGAGACGCAGAGACCCAGTACTTC
few	TRBJ1-1	TRBD1	TRBV10-1	CASSDKQGGKTEAFF	TGCGCCAGCAGTGATAAACAGGGGGGGAAAACTGAAGCTTTCTTT
-	TRBJ1-5	-	TRBV15	CATSRGWGYSNQPQHF	TGTGCCACCAGCAGGGGGTGGGGTTATAGCAATCAGCCCCAGCATTTT
-	TRBJ2-7	-	TRBV28	CASSLDPGAGQYF	TGTGCCAGCAGTTTAGATCCTGGGGCAGGGCAGTACTTC
-	TRBJ2-5	TRBD2	TRBV3-1/TRBV3-2	CASMLTSTGETQYF	TGTGCCAGCATGCTGACTAGCACGGGGGAGACCCAGTACTTC
-	TRBJ1-3	-	TRBV14	CASSVLGGNTIYF	TGTGCCAGCAGTGTATTAGGTGGAAACACCATATATTTT
few	TRBJ2-7	TRBD2	TRBV6-1	CASSEGLAGAREEQYF	TGTGCCAGCAGTGAGGGACTAGCGGGGGCTCGGGAGGAGCAGTACTTC
once	TRBJ1-1	-	TRBV4-3	CASSQASNTEAFF	TGCGCCAGCAGCCAAGCTTCGAACACTGAAGCTTTCTTT
-	TRBJ2-2	-	TRBV5-1	CASSFNPGNTGELFF	TGCGCCAGCAGCTTTAATCCGGGGAACACCGGGGAGCTGTTTTTT
-	TRBJ1-1	-	TRBV19	CASSPGGTEAFF	TGTGCCAGTAGCCCCGGAGGCACTGAAGCTTTCTTT
-	TRBJ2-3	TRBD2	TRBV27	CASSSNLLAGGRDTQYF	TGTGCCAGCAGTTCAAACCTACTAGCGGGAGGGCGAGATACGCAGTATTTT
few	TRBJ2-3	TRBD2	TRBV7-2	CASSRGLAGGPADTQYF	TGTGCCAGCAGCAGGGGACTAGCGGGAGGGCCGGCAGATACGCAGTATTTT
-	TRBJ2-2	-	TRBV4-1	CASSQALEGGVGGGELFF	TGCGCCAGCAGCCAAGCCCTGGAGGGGGGCGTCGGTGGCGGGGAGCTGTTTTTT
-	TRBJ1-6	-	TRBV19	CATNSWGENSPLHF	TGTGCCACTAACTCGTGGGGGGAGAATTCACCCCTCCACTTT
few	TRBJ1-5	-	TRBV9	CASSPQPELNQPQHF	TGTGCCAGCAGCCCCCAGCCGGAGCTTAATCAGCCCCAGCATTTT
-	TRBJ2-7	-	TRBV28	CASSLSAMGGDTYEQYF	TGTGCCAGCAGTTTATCCGCCATGGGCGGAGATACCTACGAGCAGTACTTC
once	TRBJ1-2	TRBD1	TRBV27	CASSRTGLSYYGYTF	TGTGCCAGCAGCCGGACAGGGTTGAGCTACTATGGCTACACCTTC
-	TRBJ2-2	TRBD2	TRBV3-1/TRBV3-2	CARSLLGGGNTGELFF	TGTGCCCGCAGCCTCCTTGGGGGGGGGAACACCGGGGAGCTGTTTTTT
-	TRBJ2-2	TRBD2	TRBV7-3	CASSLSDLAGDTGELFF	TGTGCCAGCAGCTTAAGTGATCTCGCGGGAGATACCGGGGAGCTGTTTTTT
-	TRBJ2-3	-	TRBV9	CASSVSTDTQYF	TGTGCCAGCAGCGTATCGACAGATACGCAGTATTTT
-	TRBJ2-1	-	TRBV7-8	CASSLISAETYNEQFF	TGTGCCAGCAGCTTAATTAGCGCGGAAACCTACAATGAGCAGTTCTTC
few	TRBJ2-2	TRBD2	TRBV19	CASSMRRGGPGELFF	TGTGCCAGTAGTATGCGACGGGGGGGGCCCGGGGAGCTGTTTTTT
few	TRBJ2-7	TRBD2	TRBV20-1	CSASGRTSFNEQYF	TGCAGTGCTAGTGGTCGGACTAGCTTCAACGAGCAGTACTTC
-	TRBJ2-3	TRBD2	TRBV7-3	CASSPGLAGAEDTQYF	TGTGCCAGCAGCCCGGGACTAGCGGGAGCTGAAGATACGCAGTATTTT
-	TRBJ2-1	TRBD1	TRBV11-2	CASSLVTGQEANEQFF	TGTGCCAGCAGCTTAGTTACGGGACAGGAAGCCAATGAGCAGTTCTTC
once	TRBJ2-1	-	TRBV11-3	CASSLRRGEQFF	TGTGCCAGCAGCTTACGAAGGGGTGAGCAGTTCTTC
-	TRBJ1-6	-	TRBV2	CASKESRTAYNSPLHF	TGTGCCAGCAAGGAGAGTCGGACGGCGTATAATTCACCCCTCCACTTT
once	TRBJ2-5	-	TRBV6-5	CASNQARAGEETQYF	TGTGCCAGCAACCAAGCCCGGGCAGGGGAAGAGACCCAGTACTTC
-	TRBJ2-6	-	TRBV28	CASRQPQGLFGANVLTF	TGTGCCAGCAGGCAACCCCAAGGGTTATTCGGGGCCAACGTCCTGACTTTC
-	TRBJ2-2	-	TRBV19	CASSIMGGLANTGELFF	TGTGCCAGTAGTATAATGGGGGGACTTGCGAACACCGGGGAGCTGTTTTTT
once	TRBJ2-6	-	TRBV27	CASSLFAGANVLTF	TGTGCCAGCAGTTTATTTGCTGGGGCCAACGTCCTGACTTTC
-	TRBJ2-3	-	TRBV18	CASSVGQADTQYF	TGTGCCAGCTCAGTAGGGCAGGCAGATACGCAGTATTTT
-	TRBJ2-5	-	TRBV6-5	CASSYSLYQETQYF	TGTGCCAGCAGTTACTCTCTGTACCAAGAGACCCAGTACTTC
-	TRBJ2-5	TRBD1	TRBV7-2	CASSGRQGRERETQYF	TGTGCCAGCAGCGGGCGACAGGGGCGGGAAAGGGAGACCCAGTACTTC
few	TRBJ2-1	TRBD2	TRBV14	CASSHPGRGDEQFF	TGTGCCAGCAGCCATCCCGGGAGGGGGGATGAGCAGTTCTTC
-	TRBJ2-7	TRBD2	TRBV20-1	CSGVAGNEQYF	TGCAGTGGGGTAGCGGGAAACGAGCAGTACTTC
once	TRBJ2-1	-	TRBV6-5	CASRGGGNEQFF	TGTGCCAGCAGGGGGGGAGGCAATGAGCAGTTCTTC
-	TRBJ2-7	-	TRBV5-1	CASSYQRTPTYEQYF	TGCGCCAGCAGCTACCAAAGGACACCAACCTACGAGCAGTACTTC